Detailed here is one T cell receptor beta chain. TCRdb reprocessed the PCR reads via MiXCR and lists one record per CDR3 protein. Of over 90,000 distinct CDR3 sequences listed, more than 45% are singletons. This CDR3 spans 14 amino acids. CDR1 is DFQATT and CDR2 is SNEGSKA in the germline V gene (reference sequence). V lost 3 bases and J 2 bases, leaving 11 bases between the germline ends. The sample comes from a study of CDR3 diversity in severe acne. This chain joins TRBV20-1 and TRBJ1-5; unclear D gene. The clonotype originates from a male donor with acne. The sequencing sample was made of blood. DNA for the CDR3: TGCAGTGCTAGTGTCCCTCAGGGCAATCAGCCCCAGCATTTT. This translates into CSASVPQGNQPQHF.